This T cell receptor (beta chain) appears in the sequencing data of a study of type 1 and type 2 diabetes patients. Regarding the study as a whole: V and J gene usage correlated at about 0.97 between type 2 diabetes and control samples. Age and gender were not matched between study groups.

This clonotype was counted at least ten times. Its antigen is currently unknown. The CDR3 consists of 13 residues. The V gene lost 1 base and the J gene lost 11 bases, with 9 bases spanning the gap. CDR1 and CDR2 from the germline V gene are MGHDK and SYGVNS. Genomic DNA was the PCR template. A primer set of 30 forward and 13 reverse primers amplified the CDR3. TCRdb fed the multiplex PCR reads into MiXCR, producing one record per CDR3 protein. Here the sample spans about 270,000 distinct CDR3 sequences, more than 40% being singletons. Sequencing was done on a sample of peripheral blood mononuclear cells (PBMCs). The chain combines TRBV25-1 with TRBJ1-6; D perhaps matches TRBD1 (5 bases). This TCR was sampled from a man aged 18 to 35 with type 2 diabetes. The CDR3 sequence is CASSESGPTPLHF. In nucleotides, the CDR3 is TGTGCCAGCAGTGAATCGGGACCCACACCCCTCCACTTT.